This note documents a single T cell receptor beta chain sequence. What antigen it recognizes has not been identified. Per-nucleotide qualities are absent, and no much larger clonotype sits a single base away. This sample was taken from a study of cytomegalovirus exposure and HLA in healthy donors (dated by TCRdb to about 2017). Regarding the complete study: An earlier analysis of under 600 of the donors reported more than 250 Gb of sequence data and roughly 110 million unique TCR beta sequences from roughly 180 million T cells. To decide whether each TCR beta V gene segment behaved as functional or pseudogenic, an earlier analysis of approximately 600 of the donors relied on high-throughput TCR beta sequencing. High-throughput TCR immunosequencing, statistical association of individual TCRs with disease status, and machine learning were combined to predict cytomegalovirus infection status. In addition to the first cohort of around 670 subjects, a separate validation cohort of 120 different subjects was used. On average, roughly 250,000 unique TCR beta nucleotide sequences were sequenced per donor among 398 genotyped donors of the cohort, with about 19% of those sequences being non-productive. Alongside the repertoire data, information on donor age, sex, ethnicity and CMV serostatus was compiled. Genome-wide SNP genotypes for about 65% of the 666 donors were used in a later genetic analysis, which treated that subset as a discovery cohort. The study used immunosequencing to profile the T cell repertoires of about 670 subjects and linked those repertoires to cytomegalovirus serostatus. In the later analysis, no new phenotypic data were used to find candidate immune exposures; instead, reliance was placed on TCR beta sequences and their occurrence across donors. Typing coverage varied by locus: about 629-640 donors for A, B, C, DRB1 and DQB1; more than 500 for DQA1; around 610 for DPA1; about 450 for DPB1. HLA typing included class I and class II loci at four-digit resolution. The aim of the study was to test whether cataloging public T cell receptors could identify signatures of past pathogen exposure. A later analysis re-analyzed previously published TCR beta repertoires from about 730 donors and added high-resolution HLA genotyping to study TCR occurrence patterns. Of the 350 to 450 genotyped donors, approximately 83% fell in the genetic ancestry cluster associated with self-reported Caucasian donors. Every repertoire in the discovery cohort had been generated on one and the same sequencing platform. Roughly 5 DR-DQ haplotypes were treated as single units for association and clustering because of strong linkage in the cohort. Around 320 gigabases of sequencing data and 70 million to 85 million unique TCR sequences were included in an early release covering roughly 700 HLA-typed donors.

In total, over 600 healthy bone marrow donors made up the cohort. Cohort members were all nominally healthy when sampled, although unrecorded immune exposures were likely present. CMV serostatus was recorded as positive for some 300 and negative for about 55% of the roughly 670 cohort members, whereas no CMV serostatus was recorded for the donor in question. A peripheral blood sample was collected from each donor, and TCR beta sequencing was performed on peripheral blood mononuclear cells. The Qiagen DNeasy Blood Extraction Kit was used to extract genomic DNA from the blood cell samples. Beyond this particular receptor, the publication reports: In vitro tests confirmed that a few of the cytomegalovirus-associated TCR beta chains recognize cytomegalovirus antigens. HLA typing was unavailable for some donors at each locus, so association tests used only the typed subset. According to a later analysis, parvovirus B19, influenza, CMV and Epstein-Barr virus appeared linked to several top co-occurrence clusters. At a false discovery rate of 0.05, a later analysis linked some 18,000 TCR beta sequences to specific HLA alleles. Sequencing depth was assumed to be roughly uniform across donors in the presence/absence analyses, though that assumption may not hold. A later analysis found that HLA-associated TCR beta chains were more clonally expanded and had lower generation probabilities than equally common non-associated chains. The study gave a list of under 200 TCR beta chains associated with cytomegalovirus. It was suggested by the authors that the approach could potentially be generalized to other disease states and immunological phenotypes. In an earlier analysis of more than 450 of the donors, most TCR beta V segments were observed in productive rearrangements about 90% or about 30% of the time, broadly matching IMGT annotations. Some IMGT-functional V segments, including TRBV6-2 and TRBV6-3, could not be distinguished by the 87-base-pair reads and were therefore excluded. This cohort had only TCR beta chains sequenced, and the lack of alpha or paired-chain data limited which features could be detected. Most TCR sequences were seen in very few donors, while some public TCRs were found in many individuals. Most CMV-associated TCR beta chains appeared to be HLA-restricted in a later analysis, and the HLA associations seemed to be driven largely by CMV exposure. A cluster of highly shared sequence variants was judged likely to be a technical artifact of the sequencing pipeline. When HLA alleles, especially DR and DQ, strongly co-occurred, attributing TCR associations to individual alleles was difficult. For the cohort, immune exposure information was limited to CMV serostatus. In a later analysis, TCR association rates were found to vary across HLA loci, with the most associated TCRs seen for DRB1 alleles and the fewest for HLA-C alleles. In a later genetic analysis, fewer N-insertions in productive TCRs were reported among donors in an Asian-associated ancestry cluster than the roughly 700-donor mean. An association between a missense DCLRE1C variant and V-gene and J-gene trimming of TCR beta chains was found in a later genetic analysis and replicated in an independent cohort. Because counts were too low, about 15 rarely observed V segments, including chromosome 9 orphons, were left out of the earlier analysis of some 640 of the donors. In both the original and validation cohorts, the classifier was reported to diagnose cytomegalovirus status with high specificity and sensitivity. Linkage disequilibrium might explain the correlated functional status among segregating V segments, but an unknown experimental factor could not be ruled out. A further reported finding was that TCR beta sequences accurately predicted the HLA-A and HLA-B alleles for most subjects in the first cohort.

Libraries were made using the immunoSEQ multiplex PCR assay. A mixture of 60 forward primers for TCR Vbeta segments and 13 reverse primers for TCR Jbeta segments was used in the multiplex PCR. Amplification of the CDR3 region of rearranged TCR beta genes was performed with a multiplex PCR assay on genomic DNA. On the Illumina HiSeq System, the amplified TCR beta libraries were sequenced as 87-base-pair reads. Under the source paper's analysis protocol: A later analysis counted tens of millions of unique TCR beta chains across the 690 or so repertoires, and roughly 9.9 million of these chains were shared by at least two donors. Raw reads were error-corrected and collapsed into unique sequences with a nearest-neighbor algorithm that merged closely related sequences to remove PCR and sequencing errors. CDR3 sequences were aligned to IMGT reference sequences to assign V, D and J gene segments. Each retained sequence needed at least a six-nucleotide match to both a V gene segment and a J gene segment. Rearrangements were classified as productive when the CDR3 lacked stop codons and remained in frame with V and J, and all other rearrangements were classified as non-productive. Following IMGT convention, CDR3 was defined as the stretch from the second conserved V-encoded cysteine to the conserved J-encoded phenylalanine. In an earlier analysis of roughly 580 of the donors, sequences lacking an unambiguous match to a single V gene segment were excluded. In an earlier analysis of more than 500 of the donors, a V segment was called functional when productive rearrangements were above 56.7%, and segregating when the standard deviation between donors exceeded 5%. A statistical classification framework was built for diagnosing cytomegalovirus status from the catalog of TCR beta chain sequences. V and J gene assignment, in a later analysis, came from comparing TCR nucleotide sequences with IMGT/GENE-DB human TR gene sequences. In a later analysis, CDR3 sequences and most-parsimonious VDJ recombination scenarios were assigned using the TCRdist pipeline. In a later analysis, every TCR beta chain was defined by the combination of its CDR3 amino acid sequence and its V-gene family, and reads without a unique V-gene family were dropped. As a way to deal with suspected cross-contamination and a sequencing artifact, a later analysis dropped approximately 570 nucleotide sequences that were highly shared and had low generation probability. In a later analysis, a clonal expansion index was calculated for each public chain from normalized within-repertoire ranks of inferred template counts. Generation probabilities in a later analysis came from a VDJ recombination model fitted to out-of-frame rearrangements, and those results were checked against IGoR. Hypergeometric tests were used in a later analysis to score TCR-TCR, TCR-HLA and TCR-CMV co-occurrence, with a repertoire-size bias correction applied to the TCR pairs. False discovery rates were estimated in a later analysis by permuting HLA or CMV assignments 20 times. A later analysis grouped co-occurring TCRs with DBSCAN, adding TCRdist sequence similarity when clustering within HLA-allele-positive subsets. For co-occurrence clustering, repertoires with fewer than 30,000 or more than 120,000 public chains were excluded, along with five or six repertoires with anomalous nucleotide sharing. The immuneACCESS repertoire file appears here via TCRdb, limited to in-frame rearrangements. These files lack a portion of the clones; in checked studies, under half of the deficit traces to unresolved V genes, and the cause of the others is not known. That table furnishes V, J and clone size, whereas the DNA furnished D and trimming. The sample profile shows 150,000 to 200,000 clones; 72% of them were found once. The ten largest clones represent about 2.5% of the sample.

The CDR3 goes from the cysteine to the phenylalanine over 14 residues. The DNA shown is the 42-base CDR3, in frame from base 1. The CDR1 and CDR2 encoded by the germline V gene (reference sequence) are MNHEY and SMNVEV. Trimming takes 6 bases from V and 3 bases from J, and the germline ends sit 12 bases apart. The sequenced material came from PBMCs. Rearrangement joined TRBV27 to TRBJ2-1; the D gene is perhaps TRBD1, on 6 matching bases. This sequence originates from a human donor in good health. DNA sequence: TGTGCCAGCAGGATTGCGGACAGCTACAATGAGCAGTTCTTC. This is translated as CASRIADSYNEQFF.